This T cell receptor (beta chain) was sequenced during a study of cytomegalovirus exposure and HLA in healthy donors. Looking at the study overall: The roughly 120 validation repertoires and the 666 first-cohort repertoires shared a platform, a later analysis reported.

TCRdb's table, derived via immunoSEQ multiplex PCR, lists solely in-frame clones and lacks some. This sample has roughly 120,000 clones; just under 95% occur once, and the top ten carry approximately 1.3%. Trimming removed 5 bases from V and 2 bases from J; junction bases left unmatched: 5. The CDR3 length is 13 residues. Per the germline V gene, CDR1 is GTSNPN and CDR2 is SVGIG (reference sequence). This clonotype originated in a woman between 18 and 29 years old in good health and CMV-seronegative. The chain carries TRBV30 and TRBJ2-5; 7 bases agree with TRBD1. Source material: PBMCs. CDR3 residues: CAWRQGPQETQYF. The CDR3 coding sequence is TGTGCCTGGCGACAGGGACCGCAAGAGACCCAGTACTTC.